This T cell receptor beta chain was captured by sequencing in a study of shared clonotypes between healthy human individuals. It was at deep level that the assay was run. Profiling relied on immunoSEQ multiplex PCR, and the TCRdb table lists in-frame clones only, not all of them. The table includes 2 million to 3 million clones, roughly 93% detected once. V gave up 2 bases and J gave up 5 bases, with 6 bases separating them. Per germline, CDR1 ENHRY and CDR2 SYGVKD. The CDR3 extends over 12 amino acids. The chain links TRBV10-3 to TRBJ1-1; D unclear. The source of this sequence is a man between 18 and 35 years old in good health. Some clones in this sample may be carry-over from other donors' samples. The specimen sequenced was naive CD4+ T cells from PBMCs. Subset here: CD45RA+ positively selected. The CDR3 spells CAISEPRTEAFF. As DNA, the CDR3 is TGTGCCATCAGTGAGCCACGTACTGAAGCTTTCTTT.